This paragraph reports one T cell receptor beta chain. The antigen this receptor binds is unknown. Within one base of it there is no much larger clone, and no base qualities were kept. The sample originates from a study of cytomegalovirus exposure and HLA in healthy donors (dated by TCRdb to 2015 to 2018). Study-wide context: According to a later analysis, one platform produced both the approximately 110 validation repertoires and the 620 or so repertoires of the first cohort. A separate validation cohort of roughly 110 different subjects was used in addition to the 666-subject first cohort. To predict cytomegalovirus infection status, the study combined high-throughput TCR immunosequencing, statistical association of individual TCRs with disease status, and machine learning. The study aimed to test whether signatures of past pathogen exposure could be identified by cataloging public T cell receptors. General findings and caveats noted by the study authors: The study listed 150 to 200 TCR beta chains as associated with cytomegalovirus. The authors suggested that the approach could potentially be extended to other disease states and immunological phenotypes. In both the original and validation cohorts, the classifier was reported to diagnose cytomegalovirus status with high specificity and sensitivity. In a later analysis, TCRs clustered in the first cohort were found to also tend to co-occur in the approximately 110 validation repertoires, with 85% to 95% of cluster scores above 0. All 120 or so repertoires were used to score co-occurrence in the validation cohort in a later analysis, because that analysis had no HLA typing for the cohort. Most TCR sequences were seen in very few donors, while some public TCRs were found in many individuals. In vitro tests confirmed that a few of the cytomegalovirus-associated TCR beta chains recognize cytomegalovirus antigens.

Library method: the immunoSEQ multiplex PCR assay. The paper's processing steps were these. A statistical classification framework was built for diagnosing cytomegalovirus status from the catalog of TCR beta chain sequences. Drawn from immuneACCESS, this table holds only the in-frame rearrangements with V and J called that TCRdb kept. Clones are partly lost; checked studies trace under half to an unresolved V gene and leave the rest unexplained. V and J calls and clone size are copied from that table; D and trimming were computed from the DNA. Across this sample there are 150,000 to 160,000 clones, with approximately 86% seen only once. The top ten hold approximately 20% of the sample. V lost 10 bases and J lost 0 bases; the stretch between them is 13 bases long. Counted from cysteine to phenylalanine, this CDR3 has 13 amino acids. Just CDR3 DNA is preserved here, 39 bases in frame from base 1. CDR1 and CDR2, per the germline V gene, are MNHNS and SASEGT.

Separate from the approximately 670-subject first cohort, the validation cohort of 90 to 150 subjects was the group to which the donors belonged. This chain is built from TRBV6-1 and TRBJ2-7; confidence is insufficient to name the D gene. The source is a man aged 18-30 years in good health and CMV-seropositive. The sample consisted of PBMCs. The CDR3 has the sequence CATRHLSSYEQYF. In nucleotides, the sequence is TGTGCCACCCGACACCTGTCCTCCTACGAGCAGTACTTC.